This T cell receptor (beta chain) was recorded in a study of T cells in Graves' hyperthyroidism and ophthalmopathy. The wider study: Peripheral blood was taken when the disease was first diagnosed, before any treatment began.

Aged 18 to 65, the patients had hyperthyroidism that was newly diagnosed and had lasted under 2 months. Patients showing uncontrolled infection, other autoimmune disease, pregnancy or lactation were ineligible. What was amplified from RNA transcripts were TCR beta CDR3 regions. The HTBI set primed first-round TCR CDR3 RT-PCR. TCRdb re-derived calls from the multiplex PCR reads in MiXCR, one entry per CDR3 protein. The sample has 550,000 to 600,000 distinct CDR3 sequences, over 15% seen once. Germline values: CDR1 ENHRY, CDR2 SYGVKD. This CDR3 has 16 amino acids. After removal of 7 bases from V and 4 bases from J, the junction contained 15 bases not matched to a gene.

This TCR was sampled from a woman under 30 with Graves' hyperthyroidism. This chain uses TRBV10-3 with TRBJ2-5, with 7 bases that match TRBD2. The sample comprised blood. CDR3 sequence (DNA): TGTGCCATCACTCTAGGAAGCGGGGTAAACCCAGAGACCCAGTACTTC. Protein product: CAITLGSGVNPETQYF.